A selection of T cell receptor beta chains follows, all from one sample in a study of blood T cell repertoires in COVID-19. TCRdb's table, derived via immunoSEQ multiplex PCR, lists solely in-frame clones and lacks some. The sample lists about 180,000 clones; 85% to 90% were seen once. The source material was peripheral blood. These receptors all come from a man aged 65-85 years with active or convalescent COVID-19. The CDR3 runs from the conserved cysteine through the conserved F or W. A D gene is named only where the DNA matches it firmly. Not every row has a clone size; where given, it reads once, few, many or a size class.

j_call clone_size d_call v_call cdr3_aa cdr3_nt
TRBJ1-1 NA NA TRBV18 CASSPTHEATTFF TGTGCCAGCTCACCAACCCACGAGGCCACAACTTTCTTT
TRBJ1-1 NA NA TRBV18 CASSPGQNIEAFF TGTGCCAGCTCACCCGGACAGAACATTGAAGCTTTCTTT
TRBJ2-1 NA TRBD2 TRBV29-1 CSVEDRGGRSSYNEQFF TGCAGCGTTGAAGATCGAGGCGGGAGAAGCTCCTACAATGAGCAGTTCTTC
TRBJ1-4 once NA TRBV5-6 CASSRGQRLREKLFF TGTGCCAGCAGCCGGGGTCAACGGCTGCGAGAAAAACTGTTTTTT
TRBJ1-1 NA NA TRBV7-9 CASSLQGIATEAFF TGTGCCAGCAGTCTACAGGGAATCGCCACTGAAGCTTTCTTT
TRBJ2-1 NA NA TRBV5-1 CASSLRPSDPFLFSYNEQFF TGCGCCAGCAGCTTGCGCCCTAGCGACCCCTTCCTTTTCTCCTACAATGAGCAGTTCTTC
TRBJ1-5 few NA TRBV19 CASSTGSTSSPQPQHF TGTGCCAGTAGTACGGGGAGTACCAGCAGTCCGCAGCCCCAGCATTTT
TRBJ2-1 many TRBD1 TRBV9 CASSVGLGGGEQFF TGTGCCAGCAGCGTAGGCTTAGGGGGCGGTGAGCAGTTCTTC
TRBJ2-7 NA NA TRBV18 CASSPGQISYEQYF TGTGCCAGCTCACCGGGACAAATCTCCTACGAGCAGTACTTC
TRBJ1-1 NA NA TRBV14 CASSQTRVQPDQAFF TGTGCCAGCAGCCAAACCAGGGTTCAGCCAGATCAAGCTTTCTTT
TRBJ2-1 NA NA TRBV11-3 CASSLGGLPWNEQFF TGTGCCAGCAGCTTAGGGGGACTCCCGTGGAATGAGCAGTTCTTC
TRBJ1-3 medium-sized TRBD1 TRBV9 CASSVSQQGAGNTIYF TGTGCCAGCAGCGTATCCCAACAGGGGGCTGGAAACACCATATATTTT
TRBJ1-2 few NA TRBV5-1 CASSSAQGSGGYTF TGCGCCAGCAGCTCTGCTCAGGGTTCGGGTGGCTACACCTTC
TRBJ2-1 NA NA TRBV7-9 CASSLGTNSEQFF TGTGCCAGCAGCTTAGGTACCAATAGTGAGCAGTTCTTC
TRBJ2-7 NA TRBD1 TRBV7-6 CASSSGAGTGGYEQYF TGTGCCAGCAGCTCCGGGGCCGGGACAGGGGGATACGAGCAGTACTTC
TRBJ2-3 NA TRBD1 TRBV10-2 CASRRGQGMNTQYF TGCGCCAGCAGACGAGGACAGGGGATGAATACGCAGTATTTT
TRBJ1-1 NA NA TRBV14 CASSQEKGQGNTEAFF TGTGCCAGCAGCCAAGAAAAGGGGCAAGGGAACACTGAAGCTTTCTTT
TRBJ1-5 NA TRBD1 TRBV6-2/TRBV6-3 CASSYSQGFNQPQHF TGTGCCAGCAGTTATTCACAGGGGTTCAATCAGCCCCAGCATTTT
TRBJ2-5 NA TRBD2 TRBV5-4 CASSLAEINRGGTQYF TGTGCCAGCAGCTTGGCGGAAATTAACCGGGGGGGGACCCAGTACTTC
TRBJ2-5 NA TRBD2 TRBV20-1 CSASRLAGGRPETQYF TGCAGTGCAAGTAGGCTAGCGGGAGGGCGGCCGGAGACCCAGTACTTC
TRBJ1-5 NA NA TRBV6-2/TRBV6-3 CASSQTTGNSNQPQHF TGTGCCAGCAGCCAAACCACAGGAAATAGCAATCAGCCCCAGCATTTT
TRBJ2-7 NA TRBD1 TRBV19 CASSAGQGGYEQYF TGTGCCAGTAGTGCCGGACAGGGTGGCTACGAGCAGTACTTC
TRBJ2-1 NA TRBD2 TRBV27 CASKSSGRAYPEQFF TGTGCCAGCAAGTCTAGCGGGAGGGCCTATCCTGAGCAGTTCTTC
TRBJ2-5 NA TRBD2 TRBV6-5 CASMRGLEGTQYF TGTGCCAGCATGCGGGGACTAGAAGGGACCCAGTACTTC